The 11 T cell receptor beta chains below come from one sample, sequenced in a study of blood T cell repertoires in COVID-19. TCRdb's copy holds only in-frame clones and misses some; the assay was immunoSEQ multiplex PCR. The repertoire holds some 240,000 clones, with 80% to 90% as singletons. The sequencing sample was made of peripheral blood. The source is a woman in her seventies with COVID-19, enrolled during active disease.

This sequence joins TRBV12-3 or TRBV12-4 and TRBJ2-3; a weak D match, TRBD2 (6 bases). Deletions cut 6 bases from V and 12 bases from J, with 13 bases between. The CDR3 runs to 11 residues. As DNA, the CDR3 is TGTGCCAGCAGGGGGACTCGCCACCAGTATTTT. Protein: CASRGTRHQYF.

The V call is TRBV7-2, the J call TRBJ2-1; 10 bases agree with TRBD2. The J segment lost 7 bases and the V segment lost 3 bases, leaving 12 bases of the junction unmatched. Germline V gene data show CDR1 as SGHTA and CDR2 as FQGNSA. There are 17 residues in the CDR3. CDR3 DNA: TGTGCCAGCAGCTTCCGCCCTAGCGGGAGCGGGGGAAATGAGCAGTTCTTC. It translates to CASSFRPSGSGGNEQFF.

Only a few counts were recorded for this clone. The chain has TRBV12-3 or TRBV12-4 and TRBJ1-2; D is possibly TRBD1 (6 bases). The CDR3 has 13 residues. Trimming removed 5 bases from V and 8 bases from J, with 15 bases in between. Here the CDR3 DNA reads TGTGCCAGCAGTCTCGCAGGGGCCAGAGGCTACACCTTC. It yields the protein CASSLAGARGYTF.

The chain joins TRBV7-9 to TRBJ1-6, with D possibly being TRBD1 (6 bases). V was shortened by 5 bases and J by 6 bases, with 11 bases between the two germline ends. Germline loops: CDR1 SEHNR, CDR2 FQNEAQ (reference sequence). The CDR3 loop spans 14 amino acids. The CDR3 DNA reads TGTGCCAGCAGCCCGGACAGCACTAATTCACCCCTCCACTTT. Amino acid sequence: CASSPDSTNSPLHF.

As to this clone: Other DNA sequences in this sample translate to the same CDR3. The chain employs TRBV28 and TRBJ2-7; no reliable D call. V gave up 6 bases and J gave up 2 bases, with 5 bases separating them. CDR1 and CDR2 from the germline V gene are MDHEN and SYDVKM. This CDR3 contains 11 residues. The CDR3, as DNA: TGTGCCAGCAGCCAGACCTACGAGCAGTACTTC. It yields the protein CASSQTYEQYF.

V and J are TRBV27 and TRBJ1-6; the D gene is possibly TRBD1 (6 bases). The CDR3 is 15 residues long. Germline V CDR1 and CDR2: MNHEY, SMNVEV (reference sequence). Trimming pared 5 bases from V and 8 bases from J, leaving 16 bases between. CDR3 in DNA: TGTGCCAGCAGTCCAAACAGGGAGTCTTATTCACCCCTCCACTTT. Translation: CASSPNRESYSPLHF.

V usage is TRBV10-3 and J usage is TRBJ2-2, with D possibly TRBD1 on 5 matching bases. CDR3 length: 12 amino acids. Germline values: CDR1 ENHRY, CDR2 SYGVKD. With 6 bases removed from V and 6 bases from J, the gap between germline ends came to 8 bases. CDR3 protein: CAISRQSGELFF. The DNA of the CDR3 is TGTGCCATCAGCAGACAGTCCGGGGAGCTGTTTTTT.

The chain employs TRBV18 and TRBJ2-7; 10 positions match TRBD2. The CDR3 is made up of 17 amino acids. Germline CDR1 KGHSH, CDR2 LQKENI. Unmatched junction bases numbered 10, after V lost 3 bases and J lost 2 bases. DNA for the CDR3: TGTGCCAGCTCACCGTCGGCGGGACTAGCGATGACCTACGAGCAGTACTTC. Protein product: CASSPSAGLAMTYEQYF.

The CDR3 spells CASSTGGDDTEAFF. The CDR3 coding sequence is TGTGCCAGCTCTACAGGGGGCGACGACACTGAAGCTTTCTTT. This chain joins TRBV19 and TRBJ1-1, with 9 nucleotides matching TRBD1. This CDR3 has 14 residues. The germline V gene encodes CDR1 LNHDA and CDR2 SQIVND (reference sequence). V was clipped by 9 bases and J by 3 bases; unmatched bases: 8.

V is TRBV10-3 and J is TRBJ1-2; 7 bases match TRBD1. With V trimmed by 3 bases and J by 0 bases, 4 bases remained unmatched. Germline V gives CDR1 ENHRY, CDR2 SYGVKD. The CDR3 runs to 15 residues. The CDR3 spells CAISDTGDSNYGYTF. The CDR3 DNA reads as TGTGCCATCAGTGACACAGGGGATTCTAACTATGGCTACACCTTC.

The table lists this clone with a count of one. The CDR3 DNA is TGTGCCAGCAGCCGGGGGAGGTTGGGAGACAGGGCTTACGAGCAGTACTTC. Amino acids: CASSRGRLGDRAYEQYF. The chain combines TRBV5-4 with TRBJ2-7, with D possibly matching TRBD1 (7 bases). Deletions cut 4 bases from V and 4 bases from J, with 24 bases between. The CDR3 totals 17 residues. Germline V gene sequence: CDR1 SGHNT, CDR2 YYREEE (reference sequence).